The following is a T cell receptor (beta chain) sequence with its context. What it recognizes is unknown. Naive CD8 cells, CD45RO-negative and positively selected for CCR7, excluded terminally differentiated effector memory CD45RA+ cells. The data originate from a study of shared clonotypes between healthy human individuals. Whole-study findings and limits: The study found about 5% of naive CD4 clonotypes shared across several donors. Naive subsets usually exceeded memory subsets in estimated richness.

Looked up from germline, CDR1 is MDHEN and CDR2 is SYDVKM. The V gene lost 3 bases and the J gene lost 4 bases, with 18 bases spanning the gap. The CDR3 runs 16 residues. TCRdb's table, derived via immunoSEQ multiplex PCR, lists solely in-frame clones and lacks some. The data show roughly 550,000 clones, with over 95% seen just once and around 0.097% held by the top ten. This TCR was sampled from a young woman in good health. The chain uses TRBV28 and TRBJ1-2; D possibly corresponds to TRBD1 (6 bases). The material sequenced was naive CD8+ T cells sorted from blood. The CDR3 is CASSFRDNTLIYGYTF. In nucleotides, the CDR3 is TGTGCCAGCAGTTTCCGGGACAATACATTAATCTATGGCTACACCTTC.